What follows is one TCR beta chain and its context. The target antigen is unknown. In the same sample, other DNA sequences code for this CDR3. PCR amplification relied on 60 Vbeta primers (plus 13 Jbeta primers). This table comes from immunoSEQ multiplex PCR, and its TCRdb copy is limited to in-frame clones, with some not included. The data show approximately 150,000 clones, over 60% seen once. This sample was included in a study of cytomegalovirus exposure and HLA in healthy donors. Overall study context: For the roughly 390 genotyped donors, 75% to 90% fell within the Caucasian-associated ancestry cluster.

Study results and caveats: Confirmation was obtained in vitro that three CMV-associated chains are specific for CMV antigens. Rarity marked most TCR sequences, yet some public TCRs occurred in many donors. Researchers reported from a later analysis that most CMV-associated TCR beta chains appeared HLA-restricted.

Looked up from germline, CDR1 is SGHVS and CDR2 is FNYEAQ. This CDR3 is 15 amino acids long. V lost 1 base and J lost 5; bases outside the gene matches: 4. The rearrangement links TRBV7-6 to TRBJ2-7, with 11 bases fitting TRBD2. The sample consisted of PBMCs. The receptor was isolated from a male donor in good health and CMV-seronegative. CDR3 coding DNA: TGTGCCAGCAGCTTAGGACTAGCGGGAAGCGACGAGCAGTACTTC. Its protein is CASSLGLAGSDEQYF.